One and the same sample provided the 24 T cell receptor beta chains below, sequenced in a study of cytomegalovirus exposure and HLA in healthy donors. With 60 Vbeta and 13 Jbeta primers, the PCR was carried out. The protocol was immunoSEQ multiplex PCR, while the TCRdb copy is restricted to in-frame clones and leaves out a portion. The sample records roughly 140,000 clones, 80% being singletons. Sequencing was carried out using PBMCs. These receptors came from a man aged 35-49 years in good health and CMV-seronegative.

The chain uses TRBV10-2 and TRBJ2-5, with 9 bases that match TRBD1. Matching the DNA end better, TRBJ2-7 makes the J call doubtful. The CDR3 is made up of 14 amino acids. CDR1 and CDR2 from the germline V gene are WSHSY and SAAADI. DNA of the CDR3: TGCGCCACTACCCCGGGACAGGGAGCCTACGAGCAGTACTTC. This encodes CATTPGQGAYEQYF.

This sequence joins TRBV19 and TRBJ2-7; 10 nucleotides line up with TRBD1. The CDR3 has 18 residues. CDR1 and CDR2 from the germline V gene are LNHDA and SQIVND (reference sequence). V shed 0 bases and J 3 bases; nucleotides not matched to a gene: 11. The CDR3 is CASSIDVWGGQGDYEQYF. The CDR3 region has the DNA TGTGCCAGTAGTATAGATGTCTGGGGCGGACAGGGGGACTACGAGCAGTACTTC.

The rearrangement uses TRBV9 and TRBJ1-5; 7 bases agree with TRBD1. Looked up from germline, CDR1 is SGDLS and CDR2 is YYNGEE. Unmatched junction bases numbered 5, after V lost 2 bases and J lost 3 bases. The CDR3 covers 15 residues. In DNA form, the CDR3 reads TGTGCCAGCAGCGTCGGGACAGTTTTCAATCAGCCCCAGCATTTT. This sequence encodes CASSVGTVFNQPQHF.

Details on this clone: The DNA is left out, because the CDR3 cannot be placed on it with certainty; the CDR3 is given as TCRdb lists it. Other DNA sequences of this sample code for an identical CDR3. The chain couples TRBV23-1 to TRBJ2-2; the D segment call TRBD2 is taken from the table without a DNA check. TRBV23-1 is placed among ORFs of uncertain function. The CDR3 has 20 residues if both end residues are counted. The CDR3: CASSRVSLRHWHRDTGELFF.

The chain employs TRBV19 and TRBJ2-7, with D unresolved. Germline V gene data show CDR1 as LNHDA and CDR2 as SQIVND (reference sequence). The CDR3 is made up of 12 amino acids. V gave up 3 bases and J gave up 3 bases, with 6 bases separating them. The CDR3 loop is CASSITRYEQYF. In DNA, the CDR3 is TGTGCCAGTAGTATCACACGCTACGAGCAGTACTTC. The full variable domain, rest sourced from reference TRBV19 and TRBJ2-7, is DGGITQSPKYLFRKEGQNVTLSCEQNLNHDAMYWYRQDPGQGLRLIYYSQIVNDFQKGDIAEGYSVSREKKESFPLTVTSAQKNPTAFYLCASSITRYEQYFGPGTRLTVT.

This sequence joins TRBV7-6 and TRBJ1-2; 10 bases agree with TRBD1. CDR1 and CDR2 from the germline V gene are SGHVS and FNYEAQ. J gave up 8 bases and V 1 base, and 10 bases lay outside the gene matches. This CDR3 comprises 16 residues. CDR3 sequence (DNA): TGTGCCAGCAGCTTAGTCGGAGGACAGGGGGGTTTCGGCTACACCTTC. Its translation is CASSLVGGQGGFGYTF.

This chain joins TRBV5-4 and TRBJ2-5; TRBD2 agrees at 10 bases. V lost 6 bases to trimming and J lost 5 bases; unmatched junction nucleotides: 13. Germline CDR1 is SGHNT and CDR2 is YYREEE (reference sequence). The CDR3 has 16 amino acids. The CDR3 reads CASTNPGTSARETQYF. For the CDR3, the DNA is TGTGCCAGCACGAACCCCGGGACTAGCGCTCGGGAGACCCAGTACTTC.

This chain uses TRBV7-9 with TRBJ2-5, with TRBD1 matching over 8 bases. V shed 11 bases and J 2 bases; nucleotides not matched to a gene: 7. Germline values: CDR1 SEHNR, CDR2 FQNEAQ (reference sequence). The CDR3 contains 13 residues. CDR3 sequence (DNA): TGTGCCTCTAGACAGGGGACGCAAGAGACCCAGTACTTC. This translates into CASRQGTQETQYF.

This chain joins TRBV11-2 and TRBJ2-3, with 8 bases fitting TRBD2. The CDR3 is made up of 16 amino acids. J gave up 2 bases and V 5 bases, and 9 bases lay outside the gene matches. CDR1 and CDR2 from the germline V gene are SGHAT and FQNNGV. The CDR3 is CASSLGFGGDTDTQYF. DNA of the CDR3: TGTGCCAGCAGCCTAGGGTTCGGGGGGGACACAGATACGCAGTATTTT.

The chain links TRBV7-9 to TRBJ2-2, with 8 bases fitting TRBD2. Germline V gives CDR1 SEHNR, CDR2 FQNEAQ (reference sequence). The CDR3 is made up of 16 amino acids. V was clipped by 4 bases and J by 10 bases; unmatched bases: 14. The CDR3 reads CASSWLAGTPLLELFF. Here the CDR3 DNA reads TGTGCCAGCAGCTGGTTAGCGGGGACCCCCCTACTGGAGCTGTTTTTT.

J is TRBJ1-1 and V is TRBV19; D is unresolved. The germline V gene has CDR1 LNHDA and CDR2 SQIVND (reference sequence). V was trimmed by 5 bases and J by 1 base, leaving 11 bases between them. The CDR3 is made up of 14 amino acids. In DNA, the CDR3 is TGTGCCAGTAGTGTCACAGCACAGAACACTGAAGCTTTCTTT. It codes for CASSVTAQNTEAFF.

The chain joins TRBV7-9 to TRBJ2-5; TRBD1 agrees at 7 bases. J gave up 2 bases and V 5 bases, and 8 bases lay outside the gene matches. Germline V lookup: CDR1 SEHNR, CDR2 FQNEAQ (reference sequence). This CDR3 spans 15 amino acids. The DNA for the CDR3 is TGTGCCAGCAGCAAGCGGACAGGAGCACAAGAGACCCAGTACTTC. This gives the protein CASSKRTGAQETQYF.

The V gene is TRBV5-1, the J gene TRBJ2-7; TRBD2 matches at 8 bases. CDR1 SGHRS and CDR2 YFSETQ come from the germline V gene. The CDR3 sequence is 13 residues long. V shed 4 bases and J 5 bases; nucleotides not matched to a gene: 5. The CDR3 protein is CASSPTGGNEQYF. The CDR3 DNA is TGCGCCAGCAGCCCGACGGGAGGGAACGAGCAGTACTTC.

In its sample, this clone was seen many times. The chain recombines TRBV14 with TRBJ2-7, with D possibly being TRBD1 (6 bases). The CDR3 covers 17 residues. Trimming stripped 0 bases from V and 3 bases from J, with 18 bases between. CDR1 and CDR2 from the germline V gene are SGHDN and FVKESK. The CDR3 DNA sequence: TGTGCCAGCAGCCAAGATACAGGGTGGAATAGTGACTACGAGCAGTACTTC. Translated, it gives CASSQDTGWNSDYEQYF.

The chain employs TRBV5-1 and TRBJ2-2, with 7 nucleotides matching TRBD1. The CDR3 is made up of 17 amino acids. The V segment lost 2 bases and the J segment 5 bases; nucleotides outside the gene matches: 12. Germline CDR1 SGHRS, CDR2 YFSETQ. CDR3 amino acids: CASSFRREGARTGELFF. The CDR3 DNA reads TGCGCCAGCAGCTTTCGCCGTGAGGGGGCTCGGACCGGGGAGCTGTTTTTT.

The table lists this clone with a count of one. This chain connects TRBV14 to TRBJ2-6; no firm D call. The CDR3 has 16 residues. V was shortened by 0 bases and J by 0 bases, with 6 bases between the two germline ends. Germline CDR1 SGHDN, CDR2 FVKESK. CDR3 loop: CASSQDSSSGANVLTF. DNA for the CDR3: TGTGCCAGCAGCCAAGATTCTAGCTCTGGGGCCAACGTCCTGACTTTC.

The chain has TRBV11-2 and TRBJ2-7; D possibly corresponds to TRBD2 (7 bases). CDR3 length: 15 residues. The ends were cut back, 5 bases at V and 0 bases at J, with 14 bases in the middle. Per the germline V gene, CDR1 is SGHAT and CDR2 is FQNNGV. CDR3 residues: CASSVQGGGSYEQYF. DNA of the CDR3: TGTGCCAGCAGCGTACAGGGAGGGGGCTCCTACGAGCAGTACTTC. The whole variable domain, remainder taken from reference TRBV11-2 and TRBJ2-7, is EAGVAQSPRYKIIEKRQSVAFWCNPISGHATLYWYQQILGQGPKLLIQFQNNGVVDDSQLPKDRFSAERLKGVDSTLKIQPAKLEDSAVYLCASSVQGGGSYEQYFGPGTRLTVT.

This chain links TRBV9 with TRBJ2-5, with a tentative D call TRBD2 (5 bases). Trimming shortened V by 0 bases and J by 2 bases, and 11 bases separated the two germline ends. Germline V lookup: CDR1 SGDLS, CDR2 YYNGEE. The CDR3 sequence is 15 residues long. The chain's CDR3 is CASSVGGQRQETQYF. The CDR3 DNA follows: TGTGCCAGCAGCGTAGGCGGGCAGAGGCAAGAGACCCAGTACTTC.

The V and J genes are TRBV19 and TRBJ1-2; D gene ambiguous. Trimming took off 9 bases at V and 3 bases at J, with 14 bases between the two ends. Germline V CDR1 and CDR2: LNHDA, SQIVND (reference sequence). CDR3 length equals 13 residues. Written as DNA, the CDR3 is TGTGCCAGCCGGACGGGAGCTCACTATGGCTACACCTTC. Protein: CASRTGAHYGYTF.

V usage is TRBV2 and J usage is TRBJ2-2; 7 bases line up with TRBD2. This CDR3 region has 18 residues. Looked up from germline, CDR1 is SNHLY and CDR2 is FYNNEI. The V segment lost 4 bases and the J segment 6 bases; nucleotides outside the gene matches: 17. This chain's CDR3 is CASSGPRATWGGAGELFF. CDR3 nucleotides: TGTGCCAGCAGTGGGCCCCGGGCTACGTGGGGGGGAGCCGGGGAGCTGTTTTTT.

This clone has just one count. The V call is TRBV29-1, the J call TRBJ2-5; D possibly corresponds to TRBD2 (5 bases). Trimming pared 6 bases from V and 7 bases from J, leaving 9 bases between. The CDR3 totals 10 residues. Germline assignment: CDR1 SQVTM and CDR2 ANQGSEA. Here the CDR3 reads CSVDGGTQYF. CDR3 DNA: TGCAGCGTGGACGGAGGGACCCAGTACTTC.

The rearrangement links TRBV7-9 to TRBJ2-1; 7 nucleotides align to TRBD1. Germline V lookup: CDR1 SEHNR, CDR2 FQNEAQ (reference sequence). With V trimmed by 1 base and J by 4 bases, 4 bases remained unmatched. The CDR3 is 15 residues long. The CDR3 region has the DNA TGTGCCAGCAGCTTAGAGGGGGCAGGATACAATGAGCAGTTCTTC. Translating gives CASSLEGAGYNEQFF.

Concerning this clone: Other DNA sequences within the sample encode an identical CDR3. The rearrangement joins TRBV30 to TRBJ1-6; TRBD1 might be the D (6 bases). CDR3 length: 15 residues. Trimming left V 1 base short and J 3 bases short, with 10 bases between. The germline gives CDR1 GTSNPN, CDR2 SVGIG (reference sequence). The CDR3 sequence is CAWSGQENYNSPLHF. The CDR3 nucleotides are TGTGCCTGGAGTGGACAGGAGAACTATAATTCACCCCTCCACTTT.

The chain is built from TRBV25-1 and TRBJ2-2, with D perhaps TRBD1 (7 bases). V lost 4 bases and J lost 4, with 13 bases in between. CDR1 and CDR2 (germline): MGHDK, SYGVNS. This CDR3 is built from 15 residues. Here the CDR3 reads CASSAEGARTGELFF. In DNA, the CDR3 is TGTGCCAGCAGTGCGGAGGGGGCGCGCACCGGGGAGCTGTTTTTT.